This TCR beta chain comes out of a study of cytomegalovirus exposure and HLA in healthy donors. In the study overall: The roughly 700 first-cohort repertoires shared a platform with the 130 or so validation repertoires, as reported in a later analysis.

Study findings and constraints: It was approximately 170 TCR beta chains that were listed as cytomegalovirus-associated.

A word on this clone: The target antigen is unknown.

The CDR3 runs to 18 residues. Per germline, CDR1 LNHDA and CDR2 SQIVND (reference sequence). Germline trimming cut 6 bases from V and 5 bases from J; bases unmatched to any gene: 17. Data came from immunoSEQ multiplex PCR; TCRdb stores just in-frame clones and leaves some out. The table shows some 180,000 clones, with roughly three quarters occurring only once. The sample consisted of PBMCs. The TCR sequence derives from a woman aged 30 to 39 in good health and CMV-seronegative. The genes are TRBV19 and TRBJ2-7, with 12 bases fitting TRBD2. CDR3 sequence (DNA): TGTGCCAGTAGACCGGGGACTAGCGGGTCTGCTCTCGTCCACGAGCAGTACTTC. Its protein is CASRPGTSGSALVHEQYF.